This TCR beta chain was identified in a study of patients and donors after allogeneic stem cell transplantation. TCRdb called the RT-PCR reads again in MiXCR, with one record for every CDR3 protein. The table records hundreds of thousands of distinct CDR3 sequences, less than 50% of them present only once. The sequencing sample was made of blood, either unsorted or a sorted T cell fraction (not recorded which). This TCR came from a human donor who was either an allogeneic HSCT recipient or a stem cell or donor lymphocyte infusion donor (not recorded which). It is not recorded whose cells these are; they may come from a transplant donor.

The CDR3, as DNA: TGTGCCAGCACCCCTCGGCCCGACGTTTACAATGAGCAGTTCTTC. Translation gives CASTPRPDVYNEQFF. This chain joins TRBV12-3 or TRBV12-4 and TRBJ2-1; D remains ambiguous. The CDR3 sequence is 15 residues long. The V end was cut by 7 bases, the J end by 4 bases, with 17 bases between.